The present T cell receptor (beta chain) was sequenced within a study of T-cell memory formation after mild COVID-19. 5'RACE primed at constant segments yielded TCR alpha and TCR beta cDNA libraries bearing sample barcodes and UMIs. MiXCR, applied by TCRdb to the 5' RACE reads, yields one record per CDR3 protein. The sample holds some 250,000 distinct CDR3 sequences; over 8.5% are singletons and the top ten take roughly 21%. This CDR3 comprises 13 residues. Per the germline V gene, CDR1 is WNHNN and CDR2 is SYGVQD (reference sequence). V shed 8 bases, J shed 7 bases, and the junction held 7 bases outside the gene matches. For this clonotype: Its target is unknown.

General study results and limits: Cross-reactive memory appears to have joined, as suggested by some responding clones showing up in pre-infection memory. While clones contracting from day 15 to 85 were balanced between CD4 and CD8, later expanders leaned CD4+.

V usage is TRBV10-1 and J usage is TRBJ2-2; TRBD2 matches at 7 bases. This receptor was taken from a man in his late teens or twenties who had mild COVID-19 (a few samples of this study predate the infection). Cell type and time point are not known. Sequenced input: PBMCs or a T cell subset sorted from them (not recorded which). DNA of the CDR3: TGCGCCAGCGCCGGGACTAACCTCGGGGAGCTGTTTTTT. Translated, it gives CASAGTNLGELFF.